This is a list of T cell receptor beta chains from one sample in a study of T cell changes during pregnancy in multiple sclerosis. TCRdb keeps only in-frame clones here, not all; method: immunoSEQ multiplex PCR. The table lists fewer than 40,000 clones, approximately 88% of them singletons. The input for sequencing was CD8+ T cells from peripheral blood mononuclear cells, taken in the first trimester of pregnancy. All receptors come from a female donor with multiple sclerosis, enrolled in a pregnancy study. CDR3s include the opening cysteine and the closing phenylalanine or tryptophan. D genes are given only for firm matches. Rows may omit the clone size; those that give it use once, few, many or a size class.

>TRBJ2-7|NA|TRBV7-6|NA
TGTGCCAGCACCCCGGGTGGGGGGTCGACCTACGAGCAGTACTTC
CASTPGGGSTYEQYF
>TRBJ2-2|NA|TRBV7-2|NA
TGTGCCAGCAGCCGTGGGGGGATCGGGGAGCTGTTTTTT
CASSRGGIGELFF
>TRBJ1-4|NA|TRBV30|NA
TGTGCCTGGAGTGTGGGTTCGGGAGGAGAGGAAAAACTGTTTTTT
CAWSVGSGGEEKLFF
>TRBJ2-7|once|TRBV5-4|NA
TGTGCCAGCAGCCTGGGGCAGTTCTACGAGCAGTACTTC
CASSLGQFYEQYF
>TRBJ2-1|NA|TRBV7-8|NA
TGTGCCAGCAGCTTCTTAGACTACAATGAGCAGTTCTTC
CASSFLDYNEQFF
>TRBJ2-7|NA|TRBV7-6|NA
TGTGCCAGCAGCCCGACAGGAGGCGAGCAGTACTTC
CASSPTGGEQYF
>TRBJ2-5|NA|TRBV2|TRBD2
TGTGCCAGCAGAACGGGACTAGCGGGGGTGGAGACCCAGTACTTC
CASRTGLAGVETQYF
>TRBJ2-5|NA|TRBV25-1|TRBD2
TGTGCCAGCAGTGAATATGGAGAGGGACTACAAGAGACCCAGTACTTC
CASSEYGEGLQETQYF
>TRBJ2-7|NA|TRBV7-9|NA
TGTGCCAGCAGCTTCAGTCCCCACGAGCAGTACTTC
CASSFSPHEQYF
>TRBJ2-7|NA|TRBV19|NA
TGTGCCAGTAGTACATACTCCCTCGGTTCCGTGGGGGGTTCGGGCGAGCAGTACTTC
CASSTYSLGSVGGSGEQYF
>TRBJ2-2|NA|TRBV30|NA
TGTGCCTGGAGCACAGGCACCGGGGAGCTGTTTTTT
CAWSTGTGELFF
>TRBJ2-5|NA|TRBV27|TRBD1
TGTGCCAGCAGTTTAGGGACAGGGGGTAAAGAGACCCAGTACTTC
CASSLGTGGKETQYF
>TRBJ1-2|NA|TRBV30|NA
TGTGCCTGGAGTGATCAGGGGAACTATGGCTACACCTTC
CAWSDQGNYGYTF
>TRBJ2-1|NA|TRBV5-1|NA
TGCGCCAGCAGACTCGGCTCCTACAATGAGCAGTTCTTC
CASRLGSYNEQFF
>TRBJ1-5|few|TRBV7-9|NA
TGTGCCAGCAGCTACATCGATCAGCCCCAGCATTTT
CASSYIDQPQHF
>TRBJ2-2|NA|TRBV6-5|TRBD1
TGTGCCAGCAGTTACGGGACAGGGATTTACGGGGAGCTGTTTTTT
CASSYGTGIYGELFF
>TRBJ1-1|NA|TRBV4-1|TRBD1
TGCGCCAGCAGCCAGGAACCGACAGGGGCGTACACTGAAGCTTTCTTT
CASSQEPTGAYTEAFF
>TRBJ2-1|NA|TRBV7-9|NA
TGTGCCAGCAGCTTAGGCAGGGGCGCCTACAATGAGCAGTTCTTC
CASSLGRGAYNEQFF
>TRBJ1-1|NA|TRBV30|NA
TGTGCCTGGAGTGCCCTAACTGAAGCTTTCTTT
CAWSALTEAFF
>TRBJ2-2|once|TRBV12-2|NA
TGTGCAAGTCGGGAGCGGGTTTACACCGGGGAGCTGTTTTTT
CASRERVYTGELFF
>TRBJ2-5|NA|TRBV9|NA
TGTGCCAGCAGCGTAGTTGGGGCCCCCCAAGAGACCCAGTACTTC
CASSVVGAPQETQYF
>TRBJ2-1|NA|TRBV4-2|TRBD2
TGTGCCAGCAGCCAAGATTCGGGACTAGCGGCCGGCTACAATGAGCAGTTCTTC
CASSQDSGLAAGYNEQFF
>TRBJ1-2|NA|TRBV4-3|NA
TGCGCCAGCAGGGGGCTCGATGGCTACACCTTC
CASRGLDGYTF
>TRBJ2-7|NA|TRBV7-9|TRBD1
TGTGCCAGCAGCTCAGGGGGCCTGGACTACGAGCAGTACTTC
CASSSGGLDYEQYF
>TRBJ2-3|NA|TRBV30|TRBD2
TGTGCCTGGAGTACGGGACTAGCGGTTATCCCCACAGATACGCAGTATTTT
CAWSTGLAVIPTDTQYF
>TRBJ1-4|NA|TRBV19|TRBD1
TGTGCCAGTAGTTTCGACAGGGCCGAAGGGGATAATGAAAAACTGTTTTTT
CASSFDRAEGDNEKLFF
>TRBJ2-1|NA|TRBV7-9|TRBD1
TGTGCCAGCAGCTCCAGGACAGGGACCTACAATGAGCAGTTCTTC
CASSSRTGTYNEQFF
>TRBJ1-2|few|TRBV4-1|NA
TGCGCCAGCAGCCAGGGGGGGGCGCGAGGCTACACCTTC
CASSQGGARGYTF
>TRBJ2-3|NA|TRBV4-1|NA
TGCGCCAGCAGCACCAGGGAGGCAAGCACAGATACGCAGTATTTT
CASSTREASTDTQYF